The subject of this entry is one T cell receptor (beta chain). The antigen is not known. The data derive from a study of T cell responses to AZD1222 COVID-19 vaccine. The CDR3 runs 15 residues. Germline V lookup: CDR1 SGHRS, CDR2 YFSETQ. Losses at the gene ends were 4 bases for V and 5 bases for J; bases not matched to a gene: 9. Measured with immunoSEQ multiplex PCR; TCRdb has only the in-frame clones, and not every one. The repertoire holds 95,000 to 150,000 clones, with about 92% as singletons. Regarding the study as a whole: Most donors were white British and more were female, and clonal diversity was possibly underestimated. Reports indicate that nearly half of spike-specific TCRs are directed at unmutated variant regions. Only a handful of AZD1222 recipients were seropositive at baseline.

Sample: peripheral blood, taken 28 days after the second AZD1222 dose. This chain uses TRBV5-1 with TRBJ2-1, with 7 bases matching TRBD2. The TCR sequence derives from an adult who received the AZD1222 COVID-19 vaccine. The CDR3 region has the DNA TGCGCCAGCAGCATCTCTAGCGGAGTACACAATGAGCAGTTCTTC. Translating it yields CASSISSGVHNEQFF. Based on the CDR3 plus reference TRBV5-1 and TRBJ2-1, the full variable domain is KAGVTQTPRYLIKTRGQQVTLSCSPISGHRSVSWYQQTPGQGLQFLFEYFSETQRNKGNFPGRFSGRQFSNSRSEMNVSTLELGDSALYLCASSISSGVHNEQFFGPGTRLTVL.